Listed below are T cell receptor beta chains from one sample, sequenced in a study of cytotoxic CD8 clonotypes in ibrutinib-treated CLL. The repertoire was sequenced with immunoSEQ multiplex PCR; TCRdb's copy has only in-frame clones and lacks some. The sample consists of about 200,000 clones, 60% to 80% of them appearing once. The specimen was PBMCs, collected after 12 months of ibrutinib treatment. All receptors come from a human donor with chronic lymphocytic leukemia. Both conserved end residues are part of each CDR3. D genes are given only for firm matches. Expanded clones are given a class, and other clones once, few, many or no size at all.

TRBV15	15	-	TRBJ2-7	once	CATSRGSGSSYEQYF	TGTGCCACCAGCAGAGGCTCGGGGAGCTCCTACGAGCAGTACTTC
TRBV6-6	14	-	TRBJ1-4	-	CASSWDFPGEKLFF	TGTGCCAGCAGTTGGGACTTTCCGGGGGAAAAACTGTTTTTT
TRBV2	15	TRBD1	TRBJ1-5	once	CASSGGQGKDQPQHF	TGTGCCAGCAGTGGAGGACAGGGTAAAGATCAGCCCCAGCATTTT
TRBV27	14	TRBD2	TRBJ2-1	-	CATSGTSDRNEQFF	TGTGCCACCTCCGGGACTAGCGACCGCAATGAGCAGTTCTTC
TRBV6-1	13	TRBD1	TRBJ1-1	-	CASSPDRDTEAFF	TGTGCCAGCAGTCCCGACAGGGACACTGAAGCTTTCTTT
TRBV5-1	14	TRBD2	TRBJ2-5	once	CASSLLAGEETQYF	TGCGCCAGCAGCTTACTAGCGGGGGAAGAGACCCAGTACTTC
TRBV27	13	-	TRBJ2-7	-	CASSWGAGYEQYF	TGTGCCAGTTCGTGGGGGGCGGGATACGAGCAGTACTTC
TRBV4-2	15	-	TRBJ2-1	-	CASSPQSGGNNEQFF	TGTGCCAGCAGCCCACAGTCGGGGGGCAACAATGAGCAGTTCTTC
TRBV7-8	15	-	TRBJ1-5	-	CASSLVGGQAQPQHF	TGTGCCAGCAGCTTAGTGGGGGGGCAGGCTCAGCCCCAGCATTTT
TRBV11-2	15	-	TRBJ2-3	-	CASSYSGSNTDTQYF	TGTGCCAGCAGCTACAGCGGGTCGAACACAGATACGCAGTATTTT
TRBV25-1	12	-	TRBJ2-3	-	CATTVSGDTQYF	TGTGCCACCACCGTCTCGGGAGATACGCAGTATTTT
TRBV5-1	13	TRBD1	TRBJ1-2	-	CASSGGQGAGYTF	TGCGCCAGCAGCGGGGGACAGGGGGCTGGCTACACCTTC
TRBV6-5	14	-	TRBJ2-7	-	CASSYSASGYEQYF	TGTGCCAGCAGTTACTCGGCGTCGGGGTACGAGCAGTACTTC
TRBV7-6	14	TRBD1	TRBJ1-2	few	CASSPDDRGRGYTF	TGTGCCAGCAGCCCAGATGACAGGGGGCGAGGCTACACCTTC